This entry features one T cell receptor (beta chain) sequence. This clonotype has at least ten counts. No antigen is known for it. No per-base quality is available; no much larger clone lies one base away. This record comes from a study of quantifying T cell responses using KT2 cells (dated by TCRdb to about 2017). Regarding the research as a whole: RNA was DNase-treated and reverse transcribed with TCR alpha and beta constant-region primers, mostly using SuperScript III. PCR2 was performed as a SYBR Green qPCR and was stopped at a predetermined fluorescence threshold so that over-amplification was avoided. The efficiency of the T4 ligation step under optimum conditions was estimated to be above 8.5%. General conclusions and limits of the study: At very high KT2 spike-in numbers, detection of KT2 sequences reached saturation. The numbers of KT2 alpha and beta sequences increased linearly with the number of input KT2 cells across several orders of magnitude. No side-by-side comparison of the pipeline with other TCR sequencing techniques was included in the study. KT2 sequences were still detected at the lowest spike-in tested, roughly one KT2 cell per 100,000 PBMC.

Receptors were amplified or captured by UMI-ligation and nested PCR. A single-stranded oligonucleotide carrying the Illumina SP2 sequence and a UMI was ligated to the cDNA 3' end using T4 RNA ligase 1. PCR1 consisted of about 4 cycles (98 degrees C 15 s, 69 degrees C 30 s, 72 degrees C 40 s), and for the beta primer an equimolar mix of RC1.1 and RC1.2 was used to cover TRBC1 and TRBC2. Starting at PCR2, TCR alpha and beta chains were handled separately, and sample indices and Illumina adaptors were added. The UMI comprised 12 random nucleotides, as two hexamers separated by a spacer, placed after an 8-base spacer. Libraries were sequenced on an Illumina MiSeq with v2 2x251 paired-end chemistry, typically about a dozen samples per run. To increase diversity, roughly 5-8% PhiX DNA was added to each sequencing library. In the source study's methods: bcl2fastq converted raw reads to FASTQ, and Demultiplexor demultiplexed the reads by dual indices. V and J genes were assigned by Decombinator through tag matching, with a single base-pair mismatch being allowed. Using UMIs, Collapsinator corrected both sequencing errors and the frequency errors that come from PCR heterogeneity. CDR3Translator turned Decombinator identifiers into nucleotide sequence, translated that sequence into amino acids, and pulled out the CDR3 based on C- and N-terminal motifs. Each distinct KT2 TCR was counted as one cluster of KT2 sequences that shared a single unique molecular identifier. TCRdb handled the public reads itself, with Q25 trimming in fastp and clone calling in MiXCR, and kept productive beta chains. Every distinct CDR3 protein forms one entry, paired with its most common genes and DNA. TCRdb's processing, not the study's, gives the V and J calls here. This sample lists 30,000 or so distinct CDR3 sequences; approximately 7% were detected once. The ten most abundant clones make up more than 15% of the sample.

From the cysteine through the phenylalanine, the CDR3 covers 13 amino acids. Of all the DNA, just the CDR3 is kept, 39 bases in frame from base 1. Trimming takes 2 bases from V and 2 bases from J, and the germline ends sit 7 bases apart. Taken from the germline V gene, the CDR1 and CDR2 loops are SGHRS and YFSETQ. To test the sensitivity and accuracy of the pipeline, known numbers of KT2, a T cell clone whose TCR had already been sequenced, were spiked into unfractionated PBMC. A range of KT2-to-PBMC ratios was generated by mixing KT2 cells with a fixed number of PBMC. The V and J segments used are TRBV5-1 and TRBJ1-1; confidence is insufficient to name the D gene. Sequences were obtained from PBMCs spiked with cells of the T cell clone KT2. This TCR derives from a human donor. The CDR3: CASSLEPNTEAFF. The sequence in DNA is TGCGCCAGCAGCTTAGAGCCTAACACTGAAGCTTTCTTT. Supplemented by the reference TRBV5-1 and TRBJ1-1 proteins around the CDR3, the complete variable domain is KAGVTQTPRYLIKTRGQQVTLSCSPISGHRSVSWYQQTPGQGLQFLFEYFSETQRNKGNFPGRFSGRQFSNSRSEMNVSTLELGDSALYLCASSLEPNTEAFFGQGTRLTVV.